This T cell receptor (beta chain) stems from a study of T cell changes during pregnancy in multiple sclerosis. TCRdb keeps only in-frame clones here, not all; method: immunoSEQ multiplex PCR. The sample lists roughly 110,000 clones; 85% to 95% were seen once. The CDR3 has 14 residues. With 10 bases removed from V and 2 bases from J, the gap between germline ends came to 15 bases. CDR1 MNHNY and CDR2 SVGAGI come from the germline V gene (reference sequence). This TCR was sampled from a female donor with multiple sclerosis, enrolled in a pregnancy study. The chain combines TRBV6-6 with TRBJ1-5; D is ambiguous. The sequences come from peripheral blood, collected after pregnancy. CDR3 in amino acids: CATRDVVGNQPQHF. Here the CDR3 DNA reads TGTGCCACCCGAGATGTGGTGGGCAATCAGCCCCAGCATTTT.